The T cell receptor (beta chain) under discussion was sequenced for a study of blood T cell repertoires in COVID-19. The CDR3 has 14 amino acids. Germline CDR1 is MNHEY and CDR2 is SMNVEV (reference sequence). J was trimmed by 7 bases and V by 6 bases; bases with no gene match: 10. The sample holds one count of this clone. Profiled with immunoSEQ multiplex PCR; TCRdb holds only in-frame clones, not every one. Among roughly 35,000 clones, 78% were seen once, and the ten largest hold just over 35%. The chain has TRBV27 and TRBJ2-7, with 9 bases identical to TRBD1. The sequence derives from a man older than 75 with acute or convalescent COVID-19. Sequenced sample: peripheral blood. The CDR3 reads CASRPQGQGSEQYF. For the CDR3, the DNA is TGTGCCAGCAGACCTCAGGGACAGGGAAGTGAGCAGTACTTC.